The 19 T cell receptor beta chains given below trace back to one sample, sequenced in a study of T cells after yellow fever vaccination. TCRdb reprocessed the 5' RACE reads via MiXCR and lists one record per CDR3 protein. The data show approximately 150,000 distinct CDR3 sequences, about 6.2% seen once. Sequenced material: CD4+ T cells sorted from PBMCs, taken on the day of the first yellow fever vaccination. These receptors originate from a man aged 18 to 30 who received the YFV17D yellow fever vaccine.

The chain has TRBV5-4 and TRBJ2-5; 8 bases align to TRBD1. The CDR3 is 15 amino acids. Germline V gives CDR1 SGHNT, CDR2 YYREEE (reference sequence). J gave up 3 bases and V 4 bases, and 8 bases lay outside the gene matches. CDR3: CASSNRDRTKETQYF. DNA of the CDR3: TGTGCCAGCAGCAACCGGGACAGGACTAAAGAGACCCAGTACTTC.

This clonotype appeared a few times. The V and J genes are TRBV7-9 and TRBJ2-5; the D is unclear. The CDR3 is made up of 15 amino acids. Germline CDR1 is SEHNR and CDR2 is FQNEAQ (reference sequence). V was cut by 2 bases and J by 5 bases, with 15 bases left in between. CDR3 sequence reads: CASSLSIGALETQYF. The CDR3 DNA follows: TGTGCCAGCAGCTTAAGTATAGGCGCGTTGGAGACCCAGTACTTC.

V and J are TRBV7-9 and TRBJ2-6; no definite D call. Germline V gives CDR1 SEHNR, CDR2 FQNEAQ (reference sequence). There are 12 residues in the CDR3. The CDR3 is CARLSGANVLTF. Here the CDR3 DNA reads TGTGCAAGGCTCTCTGGGGCCAACGTCCTGACTTTC.

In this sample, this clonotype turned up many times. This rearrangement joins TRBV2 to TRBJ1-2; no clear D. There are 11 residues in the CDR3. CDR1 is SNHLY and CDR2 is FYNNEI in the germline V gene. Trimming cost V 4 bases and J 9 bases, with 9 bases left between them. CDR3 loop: CASSAVLSYTF. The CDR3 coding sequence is TGTGCCAGCAGTGCAGTCCTGAGCTACACCTTC.

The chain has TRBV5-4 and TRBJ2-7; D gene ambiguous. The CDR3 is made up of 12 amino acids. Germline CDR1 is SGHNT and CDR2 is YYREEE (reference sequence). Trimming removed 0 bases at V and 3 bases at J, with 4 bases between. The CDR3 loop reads CASSLDYYEQYF. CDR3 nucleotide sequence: TGTGCCAGCAGCTTGGACTACTACGAGCAGTACTTC.

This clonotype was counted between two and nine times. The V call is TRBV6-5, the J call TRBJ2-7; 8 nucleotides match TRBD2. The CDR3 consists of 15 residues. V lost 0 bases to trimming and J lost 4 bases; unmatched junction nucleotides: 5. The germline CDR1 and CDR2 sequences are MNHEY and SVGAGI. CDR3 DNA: TGTGCCAGCAGTTACTCGCGGGAGGAAGAGTACGAGCAGTACGTC. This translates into CASSYSREEEYEQYV.

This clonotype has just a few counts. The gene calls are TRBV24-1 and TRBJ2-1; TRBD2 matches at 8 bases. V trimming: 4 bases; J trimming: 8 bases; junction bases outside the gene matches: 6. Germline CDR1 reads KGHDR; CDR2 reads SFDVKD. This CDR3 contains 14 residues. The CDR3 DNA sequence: TGTGCCACCAGTGACTCTGGACTAGCCGATGAGCAGTTCTTC. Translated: CATSDSGLADEQFF.

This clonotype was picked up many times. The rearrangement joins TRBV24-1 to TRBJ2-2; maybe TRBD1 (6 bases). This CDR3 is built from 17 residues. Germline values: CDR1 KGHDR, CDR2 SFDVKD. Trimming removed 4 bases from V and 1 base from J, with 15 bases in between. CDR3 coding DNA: TGTGCCACCAGTGACGGAATCCGGGACATGAACACCGGGGAGCTGTTTTTT. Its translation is CATSDGIRDMNTGELFF.

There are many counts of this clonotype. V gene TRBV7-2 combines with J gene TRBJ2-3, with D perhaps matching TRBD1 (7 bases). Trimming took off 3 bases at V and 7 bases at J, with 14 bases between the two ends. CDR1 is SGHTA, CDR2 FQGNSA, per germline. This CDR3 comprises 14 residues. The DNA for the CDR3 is TGTGCCAGCAGCTTCCAGACAGGGAGGCATACGCAGTATTTT. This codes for CASSFQTGRHTQYF.

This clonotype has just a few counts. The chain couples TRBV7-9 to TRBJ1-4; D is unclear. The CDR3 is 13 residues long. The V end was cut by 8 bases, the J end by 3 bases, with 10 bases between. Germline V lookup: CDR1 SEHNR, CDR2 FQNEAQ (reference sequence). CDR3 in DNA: TGTGCCAGCGGGGTTGCGGCTAATGAAAAACTGTTTTTT. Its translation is CASGVAANEKLFF.

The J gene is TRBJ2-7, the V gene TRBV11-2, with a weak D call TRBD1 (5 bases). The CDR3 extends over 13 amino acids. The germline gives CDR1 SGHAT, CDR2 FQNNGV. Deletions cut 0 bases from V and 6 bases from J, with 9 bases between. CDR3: CASSLDWGSEQYF. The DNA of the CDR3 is TGTGCCAGCAGCTTAGATTGGGGCAGCGAGCAGTACTTC.

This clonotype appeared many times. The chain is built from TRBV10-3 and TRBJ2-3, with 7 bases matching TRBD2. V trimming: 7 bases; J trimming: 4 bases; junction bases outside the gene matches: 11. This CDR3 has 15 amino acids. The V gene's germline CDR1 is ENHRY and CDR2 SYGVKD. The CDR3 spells CAITAGVNPPDTQYF. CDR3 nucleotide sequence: TGTGCCATCACGGCGGGGGTTAACCCCCCAGATACGCAGTATTTT.

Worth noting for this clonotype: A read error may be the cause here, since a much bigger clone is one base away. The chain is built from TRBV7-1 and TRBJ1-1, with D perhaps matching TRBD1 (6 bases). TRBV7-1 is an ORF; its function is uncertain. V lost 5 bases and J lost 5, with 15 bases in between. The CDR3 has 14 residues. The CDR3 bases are TGTGCCAGCAGCAGCGAGGGGGGCAAGACTGAAGCTTTCTTT. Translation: CASSSEGGKTEAFF.

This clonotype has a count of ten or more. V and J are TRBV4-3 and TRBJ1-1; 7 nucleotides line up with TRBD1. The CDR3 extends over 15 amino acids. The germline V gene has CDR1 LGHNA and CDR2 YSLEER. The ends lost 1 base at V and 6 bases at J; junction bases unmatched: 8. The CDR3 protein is CASSQALDRVSEAFF. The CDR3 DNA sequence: TGCGCCAGCAGCCAAGCCCTTGACAGGGTCTCTGAAGCTTTCTTT.

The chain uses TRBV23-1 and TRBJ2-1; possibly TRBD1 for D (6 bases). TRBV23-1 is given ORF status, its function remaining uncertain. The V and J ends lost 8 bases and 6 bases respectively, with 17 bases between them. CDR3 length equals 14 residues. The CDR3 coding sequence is TGCGCCAGCTCCAGGACAGTTACATTCAATGAGCAGTTCTTC. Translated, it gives CASSRTVTFNEQFF.

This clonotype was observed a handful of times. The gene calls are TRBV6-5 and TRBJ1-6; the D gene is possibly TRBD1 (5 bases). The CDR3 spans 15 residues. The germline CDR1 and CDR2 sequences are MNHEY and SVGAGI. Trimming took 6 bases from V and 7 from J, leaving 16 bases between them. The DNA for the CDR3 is TGTGCCAGCAGCGGCCTGGGGGACGAGAATTCACCCCTCCACTTT. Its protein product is CASSGLGDENSPLHF.

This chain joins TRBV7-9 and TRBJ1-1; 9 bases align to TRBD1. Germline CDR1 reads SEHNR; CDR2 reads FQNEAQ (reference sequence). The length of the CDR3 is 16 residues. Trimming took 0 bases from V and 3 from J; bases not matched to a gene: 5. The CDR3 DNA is TGTGCCAGCAGCTTAGCGGAGACAGGGGGGGACACTGAAGCTTTCTTT. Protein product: CASSLAETGGDTEAFF.

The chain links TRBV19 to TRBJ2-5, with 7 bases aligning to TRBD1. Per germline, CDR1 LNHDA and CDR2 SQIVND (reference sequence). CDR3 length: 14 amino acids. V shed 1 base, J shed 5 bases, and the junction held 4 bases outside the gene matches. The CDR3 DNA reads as TGTGCCAGTAGTATAGGGACAGGCCGGGAGACCCAGTACTTC. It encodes CASSIGTGRETQYF.

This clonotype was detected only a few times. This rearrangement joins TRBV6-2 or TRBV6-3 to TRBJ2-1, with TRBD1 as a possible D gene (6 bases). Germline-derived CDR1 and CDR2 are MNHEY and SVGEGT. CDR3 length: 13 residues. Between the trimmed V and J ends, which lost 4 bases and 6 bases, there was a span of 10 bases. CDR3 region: CASSSRDTNEQFF. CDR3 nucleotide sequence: TGTGCCAGCAGTTCCAGGGACACCAATGAGCAGTTCTTC.